The rows below give T cell receptor beta chains drawn from one sample of a study of post-analysis software for immune sequencing data. TCRdb reprocessed the PCR reads with MiXCR, giving one entry per CDR3 protein. The sample holds around 700,000 distinct CDR3 sequences; approximately 60% are singletons and the top ten take approximately 11%. Sequencing used blood. The receptors were sampled from a girl aged 2 to 9 with multiple sclerosis. Each CDR3 is given with its conserved first and last residue. D genes are given only for firm matches.

v_call: TRBV5-1
j_call: TRBJ2-7
d_call: TRBD1
cdr3_length: 15
cdr3_aa: CASSPWDRGVPEQYF
cdr3_nt: TGCGCCAGCAGCCCCTGGGACAGGGGTGTCCCCGAGCAGTACTTC

v_call: TRBV6-2/TRBV6-3
j_call: TRBJ2-1
d_call: .
cdr3_length: 13
cdr3_aa: CASSKGPVDEQFF
cdr3_nt: TGTGCCAGCAGTAAGGGACCCGTCGATGAGCAGTTCTTC

v_call: TRBV10-3
j_call: TRBJ2-7
d_call: .
cdr3_length: 12
cdr3_aa: CAVGHDLYEQYF
cdr3_nt: TGTGCCGTCGGACACGACCTCTACGAGCAGTACTTC

v_call: TRBV10-2
j_call: TRBJ2-1
d_call: TRBD1
cdr3_length: 13
cdr3_aa: CASSDRGLDEQFF
cdr3_nt: TGCGCCAGCAGCGACAGGGGGCTGGATGAGCAGTTCTTC

v_call: TRBV7-2
j_call: TRBJ2-5
d_call: .
cdr3_length: 15
cdr3_aa: CASSLMGSSEETQYF
cdr3_nt: TGTGCCAGCAGCTTGATGGGGTCTAGTGAAGAGACCCAGTACTTC

v_call: TRBV2
j_call: TRBJ1-2
d_call: .
cdr3_length: 13
cdr3_aa: CASRRTSGYGYTF
cdr3_nt: TGTGCCAGCAGAAGGACCTCGGGCTATGGCTACACCTTC

v_call: TRBV6-5
j_call: TRBJ1-3
d_call: .
cdr3_length: 15
cdr3_aa: CASSYSAGSGNTIYF
cdr3_nt: TGTGCCAGCAGTTACTCGGCAGGCTCTGGAAACACCATATATTTT

v_call: TRBV6-5
j_call: TRBJ2-3
d_call: TRBD1
cdr3_length: 16
cdr3_aa: CASSYMGTGVTDTQYF
cdr3_nt: TGTGCCAGCAGTTACATGGGGACAGGTGTTACAGATACGCAGTATTTT

v_call: TRBV30
j_call: TRBJ1-1
d_call: .
cdr3_length: 12
cdr3_aa: CAWSQQGPEAFF
cdr3_nt: TGTGCCTGGAGTCAACAGGGCCCTGAAGCTTTCTTT

v_call: TRBV12-3/TRBV12-4
j_call: TRBJ2-3
d_call: TRBD1
cdr3_length: 14
cdr3_aa: CASSHRGPLDTQYF
cdr3_nt: TGTGCCAGCAGCCACAGGGGGCCCTTAGATACGCAGTATTTT

v_call: TRBV7-9
j_call: TRBJ2-1
d_call: .
cdr3_length: 14
cdr3_aa: CASSRPGSYNEQFF
cdr3_nt: TGTGCCAGCAGCCGCCCGGGTTCCTACAATGAGCAGTTCTTC